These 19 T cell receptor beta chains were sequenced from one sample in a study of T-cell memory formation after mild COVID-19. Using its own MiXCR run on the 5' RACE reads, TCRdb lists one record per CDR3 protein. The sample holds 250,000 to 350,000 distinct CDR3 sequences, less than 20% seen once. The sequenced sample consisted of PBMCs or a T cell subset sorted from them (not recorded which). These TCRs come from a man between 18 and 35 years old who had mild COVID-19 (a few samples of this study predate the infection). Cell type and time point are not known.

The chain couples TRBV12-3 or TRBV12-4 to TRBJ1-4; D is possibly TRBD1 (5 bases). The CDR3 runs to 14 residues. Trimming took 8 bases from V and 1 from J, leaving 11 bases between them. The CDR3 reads CASAGMGTNEKLFF. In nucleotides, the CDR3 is TGTGCCAGCGCAGGGATGGGAACTAATGAAAAACTGTTTTTT.

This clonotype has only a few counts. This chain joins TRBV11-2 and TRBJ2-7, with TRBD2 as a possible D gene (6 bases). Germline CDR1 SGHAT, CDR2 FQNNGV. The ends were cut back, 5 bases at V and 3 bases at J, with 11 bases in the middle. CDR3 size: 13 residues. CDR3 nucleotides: TGTGCCAGCAGCGGCGGGAACCACTACGAGCAGTACGTC. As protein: CASSGGNHYEQYV.

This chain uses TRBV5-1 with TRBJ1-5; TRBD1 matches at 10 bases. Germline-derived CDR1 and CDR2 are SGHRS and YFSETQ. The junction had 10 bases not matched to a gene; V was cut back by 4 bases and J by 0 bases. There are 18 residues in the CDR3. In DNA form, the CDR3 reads TGCGCCAGCAGCGTAGGGACAGGGGACGTTTATAGCAATCAGCCCCAGCATTTT. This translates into CASSVGTGDVYSNQPQHF.

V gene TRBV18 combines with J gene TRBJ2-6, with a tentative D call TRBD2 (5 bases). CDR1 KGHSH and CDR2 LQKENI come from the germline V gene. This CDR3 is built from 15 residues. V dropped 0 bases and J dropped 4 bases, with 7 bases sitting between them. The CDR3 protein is CASSPPVAGANVLTF. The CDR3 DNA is TGTGCCAGCTCACCACCGGTAGCGGGGGCCAACGTCCTGACTTTC.

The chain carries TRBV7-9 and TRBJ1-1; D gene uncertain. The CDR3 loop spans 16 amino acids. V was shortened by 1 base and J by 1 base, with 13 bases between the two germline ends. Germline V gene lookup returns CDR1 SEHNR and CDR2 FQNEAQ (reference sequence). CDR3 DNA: TGTGCCAGCAGCTTAGAGATGGGCATACCGAACACTGAAGCTTTCTTT. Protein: CASSLEMGIPNTEAFF. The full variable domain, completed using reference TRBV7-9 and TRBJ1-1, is DTGVSQNPRHKITKRGQNVTFRCDPISEHNRLYWYRQTLGQGPEFLTYFQNEAQLEKSRLLSDRFSAERPKGSFSTLEIQRTEQGDSAMYLCASSLEMGIPNTEAFFGQGTRLTVV.

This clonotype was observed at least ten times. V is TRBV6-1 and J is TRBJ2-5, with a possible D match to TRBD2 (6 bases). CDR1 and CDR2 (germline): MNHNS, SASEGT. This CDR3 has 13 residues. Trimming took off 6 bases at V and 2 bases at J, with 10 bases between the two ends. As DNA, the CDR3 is TGTGCCAGCAGGCGGGGTCCGCAAGAGACCCAGTACTTC. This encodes CASRRGPQETQYF.

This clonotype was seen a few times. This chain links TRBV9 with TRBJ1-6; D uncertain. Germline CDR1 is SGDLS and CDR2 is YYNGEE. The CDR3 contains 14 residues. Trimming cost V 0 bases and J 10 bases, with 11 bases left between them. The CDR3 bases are TGTGCCAGCAGCGTAGCGGCTGGTGGATCACCCCTCCACTTT. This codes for CASSVAAGGSPLHF.

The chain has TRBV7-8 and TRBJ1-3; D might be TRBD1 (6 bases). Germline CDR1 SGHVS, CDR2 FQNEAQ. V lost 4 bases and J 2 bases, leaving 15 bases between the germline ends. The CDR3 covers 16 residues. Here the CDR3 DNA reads TGTGCCAGCAGCTCCCTAGGGGGGTTCCCTGGAAACACCATATATTTT. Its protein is CASSSLGGFPGNTIYF.

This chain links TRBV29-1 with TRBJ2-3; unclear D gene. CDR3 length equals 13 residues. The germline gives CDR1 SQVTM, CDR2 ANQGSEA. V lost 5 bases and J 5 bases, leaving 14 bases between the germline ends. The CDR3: CSVLVVSRDTQYF. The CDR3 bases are TGCAGCGTTTTGGTAGTCTCTCGAGATACGCAGTATTTT.

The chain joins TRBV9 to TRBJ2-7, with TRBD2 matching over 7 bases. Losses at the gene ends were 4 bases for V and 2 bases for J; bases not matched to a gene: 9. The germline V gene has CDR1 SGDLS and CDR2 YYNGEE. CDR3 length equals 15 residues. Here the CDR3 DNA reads TGTGCCAGCAGCATCGCATCGGGACTACCCTACGAGCAGTACTTC. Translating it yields CASSIASGLPYEQYF.

CDR3 nucleotides: TGTGCCAGCAGCCACCGAGGAGAGACCCAGTACTTC. This sequence encodes CASSHRGETQYF. The V gene is TRBV7-2, the J gene TRBJ2-5; D not resolved. The germline V and J ends were trimmed by 5 bases and 4 bases, with 8 bases remaining between them. This CDR3 region has 12 residues. In germline, CDR1 is SGHTA, CDR2 FQGNSA. The variable domain in full, completed from reference TRBV7-2 and TRBJ2-5, reads GAGVSQSPSNKVTEKGKDVELRCDPISGHTALYWYRQSLGQGLEFLIYFQGNSAPDKSGLPSDRFSAERTGGSVSTLTIQRTQQEDSAVYLCASSHRGETQYFGPGTRLLVL.

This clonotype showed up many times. CDR3 nucleotide sequence: TGCAGCGTTGAAGACTCGGAGTACGAGCAGTACTTC. Translated: CSVEDSEYEQYF. The chain joins TRBV29-1 to TRBJ2-7; no clear D. This CDR3 spans 12 amino acids. V shed 0 bases and J shed 4 bases, with 7 bases lying between them. Germline V gene data show CDR1 as SQVTM and CDR2 as ANQGSEA.

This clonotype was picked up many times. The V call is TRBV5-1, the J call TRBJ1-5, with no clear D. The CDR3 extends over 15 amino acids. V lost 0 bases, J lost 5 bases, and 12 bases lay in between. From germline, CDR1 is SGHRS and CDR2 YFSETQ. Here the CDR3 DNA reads TGCGCCAGCAGCTTGGAGGGTTTTAGTCATCAGCCCCAGCATTTT. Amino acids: CASSLEGFSHQPQHF.

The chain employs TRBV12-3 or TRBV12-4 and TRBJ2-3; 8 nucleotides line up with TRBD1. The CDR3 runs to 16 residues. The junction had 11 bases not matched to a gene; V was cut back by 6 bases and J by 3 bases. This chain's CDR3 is CASRPPGQVPTDTQYF. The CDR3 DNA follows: TGTGCCAGCAGACCCCCGGGACAGGTACCAACAGATACGCAGTATTTT.

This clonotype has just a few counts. As DNA, the CDR3 is TGCGCCAGCAGCAAATACCTTAGCGGGGGGGCCGCAGATACGCAGTATTTT. Translation: CASSKYLSGGAADTQYF. The chain employs TRBV5-1 and TRBJ2-3; 11 bases are a match to TRBD2. The CDR3 is 17 amino acids. Germline V gene data show CDR1 as SGHRS and CDR2 as YFSETQ. V was clipped by 4 bases and J by 4 bases; unmatched bases: 11.

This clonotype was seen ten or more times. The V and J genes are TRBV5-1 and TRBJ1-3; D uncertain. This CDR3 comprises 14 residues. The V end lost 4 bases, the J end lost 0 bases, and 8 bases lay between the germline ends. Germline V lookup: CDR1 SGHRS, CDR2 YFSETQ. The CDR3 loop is CASSEGLSGNTIYF. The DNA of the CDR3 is TGCGCCAGCAGCGAGGGCCTCTCTGGAAACACCATATATTTT.

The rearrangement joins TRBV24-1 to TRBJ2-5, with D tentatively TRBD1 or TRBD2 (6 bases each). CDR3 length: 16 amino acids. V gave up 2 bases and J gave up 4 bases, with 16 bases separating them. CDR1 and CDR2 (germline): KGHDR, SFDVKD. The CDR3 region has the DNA TGTGCCACCAGTGATTCAACCGGGGGCAGCTTAGAGACCCAGTACTTC. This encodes CATSDSTGGSLETQYF.

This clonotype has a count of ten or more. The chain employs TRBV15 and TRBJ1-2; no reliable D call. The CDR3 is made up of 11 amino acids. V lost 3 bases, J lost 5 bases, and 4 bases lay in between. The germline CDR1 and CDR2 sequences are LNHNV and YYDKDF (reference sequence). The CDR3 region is CATSRGYGYTF. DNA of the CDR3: TGTGCCACCAGCAGGGGGTATGGCTACACCTTC. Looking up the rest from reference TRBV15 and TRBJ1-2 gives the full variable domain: DAMVIQNPRYQVTQFGKPVTLSCSQTLNHNVMYWYQQKSSQAPKLLFHYYDKDFNNEADTPDNFQSRRPNTSFCFLDIRSPGLGDTAMYLCATSRGYGYTFGSGTRLTVV.

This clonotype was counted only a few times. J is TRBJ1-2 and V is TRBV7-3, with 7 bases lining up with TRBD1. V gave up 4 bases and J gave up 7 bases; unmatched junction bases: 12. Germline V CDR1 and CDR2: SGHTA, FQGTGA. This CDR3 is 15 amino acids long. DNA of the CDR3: TGTGCCAGCAGCTCCCAGGGAGGGGGCCGCGGTGGCTACACCTTC. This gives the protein CASSSQGGGRGGYTF.